This T cell receptor (beta chain) was documented in a study of beta chain features in type 1 diabetes. For the study at large: The patients were much like the healthy donors in age, gender and cell yields.

Every isolated RNA sample was fully reverse transcribed, so sequencing captured expressed TCRB transcripts. TCRdb's copy holds only in-frame clones and misses some; the assay was immunoSEQ multiplex PCR. Seen here are approximately 60,000 clones, over 50% observed once, and the top ten hold 2% to 2.5%. This CDR3 region has 15 residues. Per the germline V gene, CDR1 is PRHDT and CDR2 is FYEKMQ (reference sequence). Trimming took 5 bases from V and 0 from J; bases not matched to a gene: 5. Specimen: Tregs from blood. This sequence joins TRBV13 and TRBJ2-7; 9 bases are shared with TRBD1. This sequence was found in a woman in her late teens or twenties in good health. CDR3 in DNA: TGTGCCAGCAGCCGGGACAGGGTACTCTCCTACGAGCAGTACTTC. Residues: CASSRDRVLSYEQYF.